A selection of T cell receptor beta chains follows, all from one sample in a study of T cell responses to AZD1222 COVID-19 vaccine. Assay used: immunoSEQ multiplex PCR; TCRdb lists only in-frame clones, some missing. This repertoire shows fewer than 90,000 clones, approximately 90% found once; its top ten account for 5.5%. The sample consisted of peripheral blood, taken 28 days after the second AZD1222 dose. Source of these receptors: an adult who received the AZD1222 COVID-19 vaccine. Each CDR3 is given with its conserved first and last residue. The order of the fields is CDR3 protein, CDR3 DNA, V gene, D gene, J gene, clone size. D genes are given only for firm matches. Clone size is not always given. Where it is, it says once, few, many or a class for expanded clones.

CASSLSGGTQETQYF | TGTGCCAGCAGTTTATCAGGCGGGACCCAAGAGACCCAGTACTTC | TRBV27 | . | TRBJ2-5 | .
CASSQDFPPWTGDEQYF | TGCGCCAGCAGCCAAGATTTCCCCCCCTGGACAGGGGACGAGCAGTACTTC | TRBV4-3 | TRBD1 | TRBJ2-7 | .
CASSFPSSYNEQFF | TGTGCCAGCAGCTTTCCTAGCTCCTACAATGAGCAGTTCTTC | TRBV7-8 | . | TRBJ2-1 | .
CASSLGGVYVFF | TGTGCCAGCAGCTTGGGGGGAGTTTATGTTTTCTTT | TRBV5-5 | . | TRBJ1-1 | few
CASSYQGLQETQYF | TGCGCCAGCAGCTACCAGGGGCTCCAAGAGACCCAGTACTTC | TRBV5-1 | . | TRBJ2-5 | .
CASSPDRARLNGYTF | TGCGCCAGCAGCCCAGACAGAGCCCGGCTGAACGGCTACACCTTC | TRBV5-1 | . | TRBJ1-2 | .
CASSVLGKGTDTQYF | TGCGCCAGCAGTGTTTTAGGGAAGGGAACAGATACGCAGTATTTT | TRBV5-1 | . | TRBJ2-3 | .
CASRRGLSYEQYF | TGTGCCAGCAGACGGGGACTCTCCTACGAGCAGTACTTC | TRBV11-3 | . | TRBJ2-7 | .
CASSRGQGRTNEKLFF | TGCGCCAGCAGCCGTGGACAGGGGCGAACTAATGAAAAACTGTTTTTT | TRBV4-3 | TRBD1 | TRBJ1-4 | once
CASSLESTVNTEAFF | TGTGCCAGCAGCTTGGAATCTACAGTGAACACTGAAGCTTTCTTT | TRBV5-5 | . | TRBJ1-1 | .
CASSPTRDRGAGYTF | TGTGCCAGCAGTCCCACCCGGGACAGGGGAGCTGGCTACACCTTC | TRBV6-6 | TRBD1 | TRBJ1-2 | .
CAWSGAGGWMAFF | TGTGCCTGGAGTGGGGCAGGGGGGTGGATGGCTTTCTTT | TRBV30 | TRBD1 | TRBJ1-1 | .
CASSHNPKRSLYNEKLFF | TGTGCCAGCAGTCACAATCCGAAGAGGTCCCTTTATAATGAAAAACTGTTTTTT | TRBV28 | . | TRBJ1-4 | .
CAWSKGTLNYGYTF | TGTGCCTGGAGTAAAGGGACCCTTAACTATGGCTACACCTTC | TRBV30 | . | TRBJ1-2 | .
CASSQVKGYGNTIYF | TGTGCCAGCAGCCAGGTAAAGGGGTACGGAAACACCATATATTTT | TRBV4-2 | . | TRBJ1-3 | .
CASSFTGYQPQHF | TGTGCCAGCAGTTTTACGGGTTATCAGCCCCAGCATTTT | TRBV27 | . | TRBJ1-5 | .
CASRVTGGQRLSGNTIYF | TGTGCCAGCAGGGTGACAGGGGGCCAAAGGCTTTCTGGAAACACCATATATTTT | TRBV28 | TRBD1 | TRBJ1-3 | .
CASSQRDREETQYF | TGTGCCAGCAGCCAAAGGGACAGGGAAGAGACCCAGTACTTC | TRBV3-1/TRBV3-2 | TRBD1 | TRBJ2-5 | once